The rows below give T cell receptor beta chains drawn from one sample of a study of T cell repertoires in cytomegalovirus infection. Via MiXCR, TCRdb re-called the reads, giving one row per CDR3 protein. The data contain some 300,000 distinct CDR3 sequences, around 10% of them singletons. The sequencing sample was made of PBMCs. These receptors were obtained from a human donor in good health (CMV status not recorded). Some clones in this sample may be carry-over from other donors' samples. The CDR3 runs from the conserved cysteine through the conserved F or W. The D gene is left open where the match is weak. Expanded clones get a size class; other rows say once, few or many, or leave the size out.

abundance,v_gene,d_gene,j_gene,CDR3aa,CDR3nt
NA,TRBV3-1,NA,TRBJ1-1,CASIADSRTEAFF,TGTGCCAGCATAGCGGACAGTAGGACTGAAGCTTTCTTT
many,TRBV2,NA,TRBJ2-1,CASSASSSSYNEQFF,TGTGCCAGCAGTGCATCATCTAGCTCCTACAATGAGCAGTTCTTC
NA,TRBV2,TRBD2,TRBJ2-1,CASSTERDYEQFF,TGTGCCAGCAGTACGGAGCGGGACTATGAGCAGTTCTTC
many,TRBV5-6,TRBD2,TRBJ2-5,CASSRLEDSGVWKTQYF,TGTGCCAGCAGCCGGCTGGAGGATAGCGGGGTATGGAAGACCCAGTACTTC
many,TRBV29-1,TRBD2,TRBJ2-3,CSVEAGADTQYF,TGCAGCGTCGAAGCGGGGGCAGATACGCAGTATTTT
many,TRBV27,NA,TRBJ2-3,CASSLRGRGTDTQYF,TGTGCCAGCAGTTTAAGGGGCAGGGGTACAGATACGCAGTATTTT
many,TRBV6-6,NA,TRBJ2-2,CASSSQDYANTGELFF,TGTGCCAGCAGTTCCCAAGATTACGCGAACACCGGGGAGCTGTTTTTT
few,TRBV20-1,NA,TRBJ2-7,CSATPPGGAYEQYF,TGCAGTGCTACCCCCCCAGGGGGGGCCTACGAGCAGTACTTC
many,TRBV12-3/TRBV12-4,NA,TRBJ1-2,CASKVAANFLGGYTF,TGTGCCAGCAAGGTGGCAGCGAACTTCTTGGGTGGCTACACCTTC
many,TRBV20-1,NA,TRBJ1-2,CSARGAGDGYTF,TGCAGTGCTAGAGGGGCGGGGGATGGCTACACCTTC
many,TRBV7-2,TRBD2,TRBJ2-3,CASSLISLSGGEGDTQYF,TGTGCCAGCAGCTTAATCTCTTTAAGCGGGGGAGAAGGAGATACGCAGTATTTT
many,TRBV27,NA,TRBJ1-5,CASSLSPGGSNQPQHF,TGTGCCAGCAGTTTGAGCCCGGGGGGTAGCAATCAGCCCCAGCATTTT
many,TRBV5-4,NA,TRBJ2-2,CASSPRGGGELFF,TGTGCCAGCAGCCCGAGAGGTGGCGGGGAGCTGTTTTTT
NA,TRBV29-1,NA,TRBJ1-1,CSVPMNTEAFF,TGCAGCGTCCCCATGAACACTGAAGCTTTCTTT
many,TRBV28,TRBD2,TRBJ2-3,CASRKTSGGYRTGTDTQYF,TGTGCCAGCAGAAAGACTAGCGGGGGGTATCGGACTGGCACAGATACGCAGTATTTT
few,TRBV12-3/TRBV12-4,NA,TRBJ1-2,CASSFGVGGSGYTF,TGTGCCAGCAGTTTTGGCGTTGGGGGAAGCGGCTACACCTTC
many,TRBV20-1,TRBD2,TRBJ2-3,CSGAGGLNTQYF,TGCAGTGGTGCGGGGGGGCTAAATACGCAGTATTTT
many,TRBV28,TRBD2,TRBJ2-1,CASSLGGGAYEQFF,TGTGCCAGCAGTTTAGGCGGGGGGGCCTATGAGCAGTTCTTC
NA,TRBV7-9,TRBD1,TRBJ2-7,CASSFTGGYEQYF,TGTGCCAGCAGCTTCACAGGGGGCTACGAGCAGTACTTC
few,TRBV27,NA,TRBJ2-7,CASSLGQGKNEQYF,TGTGCCAGCAGTTTAGGGCAGGGGAAGAACGAGCAGTACTTC
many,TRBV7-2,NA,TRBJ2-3,CASSLPSGRGTDTQYF,TGTGCCAGCAGCCTTCCAAGCGGCAGGGGCACAGATACGCAGTATTTT
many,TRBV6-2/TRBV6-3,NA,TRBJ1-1,CASSLDGGTEAFF,TGTGCCAGCAGTCTTGATGGGGGCACTGAAGCTTTCTTT
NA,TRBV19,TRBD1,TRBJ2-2,CARSPGQLNTGELFF,TGTGCCAGATCTCCGGGACAGTTGAACACCGGGGAGCTGTTTTTT
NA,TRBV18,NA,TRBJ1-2,CASSRGGPNYGYTF,TGTGCCAGCTCGCGTGGGGGACCTAACTATGGCTACACCTTC
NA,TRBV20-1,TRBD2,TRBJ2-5,CSARRASGGIETQYF,TGCAGTGCTAGACGGGCTAGCGGGGGAATCGAGACCCAGTACTTC
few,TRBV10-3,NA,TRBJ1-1,CAISGRQEMNTEAFF,TGTGCCATCAGTGGTCGACAGGAGATGAACACTGAAGCTTTCTTT